Presented here are 16 T cell receptor beta chains from one specimen sequenced in a study of Ad26.COV2.S vaccination and SARS-CoV-2 variants. Treatment defined: roughly 19 received Ad26.COV2.S at low or high dose, single or two shots; a few received placebo; per-sample allocation not given. Each sample was drawn 63 days after the first injection (of vaccine or placebo). The table came from immunoSEQ multiplex PCR; TCRdb's copy has only in-frame clones and leaves some out. The table lists 440,000 or so clones, about 90% of them singletons. The specimen was peripheral blood, collected in a trial of Ad26.COV2.S vaccine versus placebo. These receptors were obtained from a person aged 18-65 years who received the Ad26.COV2.S COVID-19 vaccine or a placebo.

The rearrangement uses TRBV27 and TRBJ2-1, with D possibly TRBD1 on 5 matching bases. V shed 4 bases and J shed 5 bases, with 18 bases lying between them. The germline V gene has CDR1 MNHEY and CDR2 SMNVEV (reference sequence). The CDR3 runs to 16 residues. The CDR3 protein is CASSWRSRGANNEQFF. DNA of the CDR3: TGTGCCAGCAGTTGGCGAAGTCGTGGGGCTAACAATGAGCAGTTCTTC.

This rearrangement joins TRBV4-1 to TRBJ2-1; D gene ambiguous. The CDR3 runs 12 residues. V dropped 3 bases and J dropped 6 bases, with 6 bases sitting between them. Germline V lookup: CDR1 MGHRA, CDR2 YSYEKL. CDR3 region: CASSHNSNEQFF. CDR3 nucleotides: TGCGCCAGCAGCCACAACAGCAATGAGCAGTTCTTC.

This chain joins TRBV15 and TRBJ2-7; 9 bases fit TRBD2. V was pared by 3 bases and J by 3 bases, with 6 bases of the junction left unmatched. CDR3 length equals 15 residues. CDR1 is LNHNV, CDR2 YYDKDF, per germline (reference sequence). The CDR3 spells CATSSRTSEYYEQYF. Written as DNA, the CDR3 is TGTGCCACCAGCAGTCGGACTAGCGAATACTACGAGCAGTACTTC.

The chain employs TRBV27 and TRBJ2-1, with TRBD2 matching 7 bases. This CDR3 is built from 15 residues. CDR1 MNHEY and CDR2 SMNVEV come from the germline V gene (reference sequence). Trimming at V came to 10 bases and at J to 9 bases, leaving 18 bases not matched to a gene. CDR3 amino acids: CATRHSGKGPSEQFF. CDR3 nucleotide sequence: TGTGCCACCAGACACAGCGGGAAAGGGCCAAGTGAGCAGTTCTTC.

The chain carries TRBV6-5 and TRBJ2-7, with D unresolved. The CDR3 is 16 amino acids. Germline V gene lookup returns CDR1 MNHEY and CDR2 SVGAGI. The ends were cut back, 0 bases at V and 2 bases at J, with 14 bases in the middle. CDR3 nucleotide sequence: TGTGCCAGCAGTTACTCGGGCTCGCCCTCCCCCTACGAGCAGTACTTC. Its translation: CASSYSGSPSPYEQYF.

V usage is TRBV6-5 and J usage is TRBJ2-7, with D perhaps TRBD1 (6 bases). Germline CDR1 reads MNHEY; CDR2 reads SVGAGI. The CDR3 consists of 13 residues. The germline V and J ends were trimmed by 5 bases and 4 bases, with 12 bases remaining between them. The CDR3 loop is CASSLFQGYEQYF. The DNA for the CDR3 is TGTGCCAGCAGTCTCTTTCAGGGGTACGAGCAGTACTTC.

The chain employs TRBV7-3 and TRBJ2-1, with D perhaps TRBD2 (6 bases). The germline V gene encodes CDR1 SGHTA and CDR2 FQGTGA. V lost 5 bases, J lost 6 bases, and 11 bases lay in between. CDR3 length equals 13 residues. The DNA for the CDR3 is TGTGCCAGCAGCCCCGGGGACTTCAATGAGCAGTTCTTC. It translates to CASSPGDFNEQFF. The entire variable domain, with the rest obtained from reference TRBV7-3 and TRBJ2-1, is as follows: GAGVSQTPSNKVTEKGKYVELRCDPISGHTALYWYRQSLGQGPEFLIYFQGTGAADDSGLPNDRFFAVRPEGSVSTLKIQRTERGDSAVYLCASSPGDFNEQFFGPGTRLTVL.

V usage is TRBV4-3 and J usage is TRBJ1-6, with D tentatively TRBD1 (5 bases). Germline values: CDR1 LGHNA, CDR2 YSLEER. This CDR3 region has 15 residues. Trimming shortened V by 3 bases and J by 8 bases, and 14 bases separated the two germline ends. The chain's CDR3 is CASSQGGGSDSPLHF. CDR3 in DNA: TGCGCCAGCAGCCAGGGTGGGGGTTCGGATTCACCCCTCCACTTT.

CDR3 protein: CASSSPGITGELFF. CDR3 DNA: TGTGCCAGCAGTTCTCCGGGGATCACCGGGGAGCTGTTTTTT. The chain joins TRBV27 to TRBJ2-2; D possibly corresponds to TRBD2 (5 bases). Germline V gene lookup returns CDR1 MNHEY and CDR2 SMNVEV (reference sequence). V lost 4 bases and J lost 4, with 10 bases in between. This CDR3 region has 14 residues.

This rearrangement joins TRBV5-1 to TRBJ2-7; no clear D gene. Per the germline V gene, CDR1 is SGHRS and CDR2 is YFSETQ. The CDR3 sequence is 13 residues long. Trimming cost V 2 bases and J 3 bases, with 9 bases left between them. The CDR3 nucleotides are TGCGCCAGCAGCTTCTCGCCGGGCTACGAGCAGTACTTC. This translates into CASSFSPGYEQYF.

The chain combines TRBV29-1 with TRBJ1-1; 9 bases match TRBD1. The CDR3 covers 13 residues. Per the germline V gene, CDR1 is SQVTM and CDR2 is ANQGSEA. Trimming cost V 5 bases and J 5 bases; bases outside gene matches: 6. CDR3 sequence (DNA): TGCAGCGTTAGTACAGGGGGCGAGACTGAAGCTTTCTTT. It specifies CSVSTGGETEAFF.

V is TRBV7-2 and J is TRBJ2-3; 8 bases line up with TRBD2. Trimming cost V 4 bases and J 0 bases; bases outside gene matches: 6. CDR1 SGHTA and CDR2 FQGNSA come from the germline V gene. This CDR3 is 16 amino acids long. The CDR3 nucleotides read TGTGCCAGCAGCTCCAAAGCGGGGGAAAGCACAGATACGCAGTATTTT. This gives the protein CASSSKAGESTDTQYF.

The gene calls are TRBV7-2 and TRBJ2-5; D is perhaps TRBD1 or TRBD2 (6 bases each). The CDR3 is made up of 17 amino acids. Trimming shortened V by 4 bases and J by 5 bases, and 23 bases separated the two germline ends. Looked up from germline, CDR1 is SGHTA and CDR2 is FQGNSA. The CDR3 DNA follows: TGTGCCAGCAGCTCTTTCCCACGGGGGCCCAAGGGGGAGACCCAGTACTTC. It encodes CASSSFPRGPKGETQYF.

V is TRBV11-1 and J is TRBJ2-3; TRBD2 agrees at 15 bases. The CDR3 is 16 residues long. Germline values: CDR1 SGHAT, CDR2 FQDESV (reference sequence). V lost 4 bases and J lost 3; bases outside the gene matches: 2. The CDR3 DNA is TGTGCCAGCAGCTCCGGACTAGCGGGAGGGACAGATACGCAGTATTTT. Translated: CASSSGLAGGTDTQYF. Full variable domain (remainder filled in from reference TRBV11-1 and TRBJ2-3): EAEVAQSPRYKITEKSQAVAFWCDPISGHATLYWYRQILGQGPELLVQFQDESVVDDSQLPKDRFSAERLKGVDSTLKIQPAELGDSAMYLCASSSGLAGGTDTQYFGPGTRLTVL.

The J gene is TRBJ1-1, the V gene TRBV7-2, with 7 bases aligning to TRBD1. There are 15 residues in the CDR3. V lost 2 bases and J lost 2; bases outside the gene matches: 5. CDR1 is SGHTA, CDR2 FQGNSA, per germline. The DNA for the CDR3 is TGTGCCAGCAGCTTAAACAGGGGTGGCAACACTGAAGCTTTCTTT. It yields the protein CASSLNRGGNTEAFF.

The V and J genes are TRBV4-2 and TRBJ2-5; 9 bases align to TRBD1. The V and J ends lost 1 base and 4 bases, in that order; junction bases with no gene match: 4. This CDR3 has 15 amino acids. Germline CDR1 is LGHNA and CDR2 is YNFKEQ. The CDR3 sequence: CASSQAGQGTETQYF. The CDR3 bases are TGTGCCAGCAGCCAAGCGGGACAGGGTACAGAGACCCAGTACTTC.